The 9 T cell receptor beta chains below all came from one sample that was sequenced in a study of blood T cells in healthy people across ages. The authors ran a second PCR of roughly 6 to 12 cycles using a sample-barcoded 5' primer and a J-beta primer mix. TCRdb passed the 5' RACE reads through MiXCR, listing each CDR3 protein once. The sample shows fewer than 800,000 distinct CDR3 sequences, about half of them seen only once. Sequenced sample: blood. These receptors were collected from a woman aged 55-70 years in good health.

This clonotype was detected only a few times. The rearrangement links TRBV20-1 to TRBJ1-5; 8 nucleotides match TRBD1. The CDR3 has 16 amino acids. Trimming at V came to 5 bases and at J to 0 bases, leaving 9 bases not matched to a gene. CDR1 and CDR2 (germline): DFQATT, SNEGSKA (reference sequence). The CDR3 is CSAQHYRGISNQPQHF. CDR3 coding DNA: TGCAGTGCTCAACATTACAGGGGGATTAGCAATCAGCCCCAGCATTTT.

V usage is TRBV6-1 and J usage is TRBJ2-7; tentative D call: TRBD1 (5 bases). Germline V gene data show CDR1 as MNHNS and CDR2 as SASEGT. CDR3 length: 16 amino acids. Trimming took 1 base from V and 4 from J, leaving 17 bases between them. CDR3 in amino acids: CASSEGRARVKYEQYF. The CDR3 DNA reads TGTGCCAGCAGTGAAGGCCGAGCCAGGGTCAAATACGAGCAGTACTTC.

The chain has TRBV18 and TRBJ1-2; D ambiguous. Germline values: CDR1 KGHSH, CDR2 LQKENI. The CDR3 has 14 residues. Trimming took 1 base from V and 4 from J, leaving 10 bases between them. Here the CDR3 reads CASSPRGRPYGYTF. Written as DNA, the CDR3 is TGTGCCAGCTCACCACGAGGACGGCCCTATGGCTACACCTTC.

The chain combines TRBV18 with TRBJ2-1, with D tentatively TRBD2 (6 bases). The V end was cut by 3 bases, the J end by 2 bases, with 14 bases between. CDR1 is KGHSH, CDR2 LQKENI, per germline. The length of the CDR3 is 16 residues. CDR3 region: CASSPFPGEAYNEQFF. In DNA, the CDR3 is TGTGCCAGCTCACCTTTCCCGGGAGAGGCCTACAATGAGCAGTTCTTC. The full variable domain, in which reference TRBV18 and TRBJ2-1 provide the parts outside the CDR3, is NAGVMQNPRHLVRRRGQEARLRCSPMKGHSHVYWYRQLPEEGLKFMVYLQKENIIDESGMPKERFSAEFPKEGPSILRIQQVVRGDSAAYFCASSPFPGEAYNEQFFGPGTRLTVL.

The chain employs TRBV14 and TRBJ2-1; TRBD2 aligns across 12 bases. The CDR3 contains 17 residues. From germline, CDR1 is SGHDN and CDR2 FVKESK. The ends lost 0 bases at V and 7 bases at J; junction bases unmatched: 7. The CDR3 bases are TGTGCCAGCAGCCAAGATCTAAGCACTAGCGGGAGGAATGAGCAGTTCTTC. Encoded protein: CASSQDLSTSGRNEQFF.

The J gene is TRBJ1-4, the V gene TRBV12-3 or TRBV12-4, with no clear D. CDR3 length: 13 residues. V shed 5 bases and J shed 15 bases, with 19 bases lying between them. The CDR3 protein is CASSASTVARMFF. The CDR3 DNA reads TGTGCCAGCAGTGCTTCGACGGTGGCTAGGATGTTTTTT.

This clonotype was detected ten times or more. The chain joins TRBV29-1 to TRBJ2-3; no definite D call. The germline V gene has CDR1 SQVTM and CDR2 ANQGSEA. V was trimmed by 4 bases and J by 4 bases, leaving 15 bases between them. This CDR3 comprises 14 residues. CDR3 nucleotides: TGCAGCGTTGTAGACATGGAGCATGCAGATACGCAGTATTTT. This gives the protein CSVVDMEHADTQYF.

The V call is TRBV6-2 or TRBV6-3, the J call TRBJ2-5; D remains ambiguous. The V end lost 5 bases, the J end lost 5 bases, and 15 bases lay between the germline ends. Germline V gene lookup returns CDR1 MNHEY and CDR2 SVGEGT. The CDR3 runs to 14 residues. The CDR3 DNA reads TGTGCCAGCAGTCCGACCTCCACTTGGGAGACCCAGTACTTC. Amino acid sequence: CASSPTSTWETQYF.

This sequence joins TRBV6-1 and TRBJ2-5, with a possible D match to TRBD1 (6 bases). Germline CDR1 is MNHNS and CDR2 is SASEGT. The CDR3 contains 12 residues. The germline V and J ends were trimmed by 9 bases and 3 bases, with 11 bases remaining between them. The chain's CDR3 is CASQRGKETQYF. The DNA of the CDR3 is TGTGCCAGTCAAAGGGGGAAAGAGACCCAGTACTTC.